The 19 T cell receptor beta chains below were found in one sample sequenced in a study of T cell responses to AZD1222 COVID-19 vaccine. TCRdb's table, derived via immunoSEQ multiplex PCR, lists solely in-frame clones and lacks some. The sample consists of 80,000 to 100,000 clones, roughly 88% of them appearing once. Sequenced here: peripheral blood, sampled on day 0 of AZD1222 vaccination. Receptors were obtained from an adult in good health.

On this clone itself: One junction end does not reproduce the germline sequence, and a read error may be involved. This chain links TRBV2 with TRBJ1-4; D possibly corresponds to TRBD1 (5 bases). Germline assignment: CDR1 SNHLY and CDR2 FYNNEI. There are 17 residues in the CDR3. The CDR3 loop reads CASSAEGTGGLNEKLFF. CDR3 in DNA: TGTGCCAGTAGTGCTGAGGGGACGGGCGGGTTAAATGAAAAACTGTTTTTT. The entire variable domain, with the rest obtained from reference TRBV2 and TRBJ1-4, is as follows: EPEVTQTPSHQVTQMGQEVILRCVPISNHLYFYWYRQILGQKVEFLVSFYNNEISEKSEIFDDQFSVERPDGSNFTLKIRSTKLEDSAMYFCASSAEGTGGLNEKLFFGSGTQLSVL.

The chain recombines TRBV7-9 with TRBJ1-2; D might be TRBD1 (5 bases). Deletions cut 5 bases from V and 2 bases from J, with 18 bases between. The CDR3 has 16 residues. CDR1 is SEHNR, CDR2 FQNEAQ, per germline (reference sequence). In DNA form, the CDR3 reads TGTGCCAGCAGCCAAGGTCGTGCAGGGAGCAACTATGGCTACACCTTC. It is translated as CASSQGRAGSNYGYTF.

The V call is TRBV7-2, the J call TRBJ2-1, with 9 bases that match TRBD2. This CDR3 comprises 14 residues. CDR1 and CDR2 (germline): SGHTA, FQGNSA. J gave up 5 bases and V 2 bases, and 1 base lay outside the gene matches. CDR3 protein: CASSLSSGNNEQFF. Written as DNA, the CDR3 is TGTGCCAGCAGCTTATCTAGCGGGAACAATGAGCAGTTCTTC.

This clone occurred a few times. The chain joins TRBV7-6 to TRBJ2-7; D remains unclear. The length of the CDR3 is 13 residues. Per the germline V gene, CDR1 is SGHVS and CDR2 is FNYEAQ. The V end lost 5 bases, the J end lost 4 bases, and 12 bases lay between the germline ends. Here the CDR3 DNA reads TGTGCCAGCAGCAACGTTACTGGATACGAGCAGTACTTC. Translated, it gives CASSNVTGYEQYF.

The CDR3 is CASSPSGLPYNEQFF. The CDR3, as DNA: TGCGCCAGCAGCCCTTCGGGGCTACCGTACAATGAGCAGTTCTTC. The chain couples TRBV4-3 to TRBJ2-1; D possibly matches TRBD1 or TRBD2 (5 bases each). This CDR3 is 15 amino acids long. Trimming stripped 4 bases from V and 4 bases from J, with 14 bases between. Germline loops: CDR1 LGHNA, CDR2 YSLEER.

The chain joins TRBV3-1 (or the pseudogene TRBV3-2) to TRBJ1-1, with D uncertain. This CDR3 contains 14 residues. Trimming took 0 bases from V and 3 from J, leaving 8 bases between them. The germline CDR1 and CDR2 sequences are LGHDT and YNNKEL (reference sequence). The CDR3 region has the DNA TGTGCCAGCAGCCAAGATGTGAGGGACACTGAAGCTTTCTTT. Its protein product is CASSQDVRDTEAFF.

The table lists this clone with a few counts. CDR3 DNA sequence: TGCGCCAGCAGCCCCGAGCGGGGGTCCGAGCAGTACTTC. It translates to CASSPERGSEQYF. This chain joins TRBV5-1 and TRBJ2-7, with 8 bases identical to TRBD2. This CDR3 is built from 13 residues. In germline, CDR1 is SGHRS, CDR2 YFSETQ. J was trimmed by 6 bases and V by 4 bases; bases with no gene match: 6.

The chain recombines TRBV2 with TRBJ1-1; the D gene is possibly TRBD1 (5 bases). Germline lookup yields CDR1 SNHLY and CDR2 FYNNEI. CDR3 length: 15 residues. V lost 8 bases and J 1 base, leaving 17 bases between the germline ends. The CDR3: CASLSGEQWNTEAFF. CDR3 coding DNA: TGTGCCAGCTTATCGGGGGAACAGTGGAACACTGAAGCTTTCTTT.

The chain combines TRBV30 with TRBJ1-1, with no clear D. V was trimmed by 8 bases and J by 1 base, leaving 11 bases between them. The V gene's germline CDR1 is GTSNPN and CDR2 SVGIG (reference sequence). This CDR3 is built from 12 residues. CDR3 nucleotides: TGTGCCGGGGATGGGAGGAACACTGAAGCTTTCTTT. Translated: CAGDGRNTEAFF.

The rearrangement links TRBV27 to TRBJ2-7; D possibly matches TRBD1 or TRBD2 (6 bases each). The CDR3 has 13 amino acids. V was shortened by 5 bases and J by 4 bases, with 12 bases between the two germline ends. CDR1 is MNHEY and CDR2 is SMNVEV in the germline V gene (reference sequence). Here the CDR3 reads CASSGQGRYEQYF. CDR3 in DNA: TGTGCCAGCAGTGGTCAGGGGAGGTACGAGCAGTACTTC.

The chain links TRBV2 to TRBJ2-7; no firm D call. The CDR3 consists of 12 residues. Trimming removed 8 bases at V and 2 bases at J, with 10 bases between. CDR1 is SNHLY, CDR2 FYNNEI, per germline. CDR3: CASGVTTYEQYF. In nucleotides, the CDR3 is TGTGCCAGCGGTGTCACCACCTACGAGCAGTACTTC.

V and J are TRBV12-3 or TRBV12-4 and TRBJ2-7, with D perhaps matching TRBD1 (5 bases). The germline V and J ends were trimmed by 7 bases and 2 bases, with 12 bases remaining between them. This CDR3 contains 13 residues. The DNA of the CDR3 is TGTGCCAGCACCCCAGGGCCCCCCTACGAGCAGTACTTC. It encodes CASTPGPPYEQYF.

The rearrangement links TRBV6-5 to TRBJ1-3; D is unclear. The CDR3 is 16 residues long. Germline lookup yields CDR1 MNHEY and CDR2 SVGAGI. The ends were cut back, 0 bases at V and 1 base at J, with 10 bases in the middle. CDR3 sequence reads: CASSYSSGQSGNTIYF. In DNA form, the CDR3 reads TGTGCCAGCAGTTACTCCTCGGGTCAATCTGGAAACACCATATATTTT.

A single count supports this clone. V usage is TRBV9 and J usage is TRBJ2-6; D not certain. Germline V lookup: CDR1 SGDLS, CDR2 YYNGEE. V was cut by 4 bases and J by 4 bases, with 12 bases left in between. The CDR3 is 15 residues long. CDR3 bases: TGTGCCAGCAGCACCTCAGGCGCCGGGGCCAACGTCCTGACTTTC. Protein product: CASSTSGAGANVLTF.

The V and J genes are TRBV29-1 and TRBJ2-7; D is uncertain. The V end lost 1 base, the J end lost 0 bases, and 4 bases lay between the germline ends. The CDR3 covers 12 residues. Per germline, CDR1 SQVTM and CDR2 ANQGSEA. CDR3 loop: CSVEGSSYEQYF. The CDR3 DNA follows: TGCAGCGTTGAAGGTAGCTCCTACGAGCAGTACTTC.

This clone showed up just a few times. The J gene is TRBJ1-1, the V gene TRBV7-3; TRBD1 agrees at 7 bases. The CDR3 totals 14 residues. The germline V gene has CDR1 SGHTA and CDR2 FQGTGA. V lost 1 base, J lost 3 bases, and 2 bases stayed unmatched. The CDR3 here is CASSLRQGDTEAFF. The DNA for the CDR3 is TGTGCCAGCAGCTTAAGACAGGGTGACACTGAAGCTTTCTTT.

This chain uses TRBV27 with TRBJ1-1; no definite D call. In germline, CDR1 is MNHEY, CDR2 SMNVEV (reference sequence). The V and J ends lost 10 bases and 2 bases respectively, with 17 bases between them. CDR3 length: 14 residues. CDR3 residues: CATGRGISNTEAFF. The CDR3 region has the DNA TGTGCCACAGGTCGCGGAATCTCAAACACTGAAGCTTTCTTT.

The J gene is TRBJ2-7, the V gene TRBV12-3 or TRBV12-4; D gene unclear. Between the trimmed V and J ends, which lost 3 bases and 3 bases, there was a span of 6 bases. The CDR3 sequence is 12 residues long. The CDR3 reads CASSFYDYEQYF. In DNA form, the CDR3 reads TGTGCCAGCAGTTTTTATGACTACGAGCAGTACTTC.

This rearrangement joins TRBV7-2 to TRBJ1-6; TRBD1 matches at 8 bases. This CDR3 is 15 amino acids long. V was clipped by 4 bases and J by 14 bases; unmatched bases: 13. Germline lookup yields CDR1 SGHTA and CDR2 FQGNSA. The CDR3 nucleotides read TGTGCCAGCAGCTCTTGGACAGGGAGTCGAGAGGCCCTCCACTTT. Encoded protein: CASSSWTGSREALHF. The entire variable domain, with the rest obtained from reference TRBV7-2 and TRBJ1-6, is as follows: GAGVSQSPSNKVTEKGKDVELRCDPISGHTALYWYRQSLGQGLEFLIYFQGNSAPDKSGLPSDRFSAERTGGSVSTLTIQRTQQEDSAVYLCASSSWTGSREALHFGNGTRLTVT.